This T cell receptor (beta chain) was identified in a study of blood T cell repertoires in COVID-19. Here immunoSEQ multiplex PCR was the method, and the copy in TCRdb shows in-frame clones only, minus some. This sample has around 310,000 clones, with 90% found just once. V lost 1 base, J lost 2 bases, and 4 bases stayed unmatched. This CDR3 is 15 amino acids long. CDR1 and CDR2 (germline): MNHEY, SVGEGT. This clonotype was obtained from a woman aged 35 to 49 with COVID-19, enrolled during active disease. Sequencing input: peripheral blood. V gene TRBV6-2 or TRBV6-3 combines with J gene TRBJ2-5, with 7 bases identical to TRBD1. In DNA, the CDR3 is TGTGCCAGCAGTTACTACGGGGACAGACAAGAGACCCAGTACTTC. Encoded protein: CASSYYGDRQETQYF.